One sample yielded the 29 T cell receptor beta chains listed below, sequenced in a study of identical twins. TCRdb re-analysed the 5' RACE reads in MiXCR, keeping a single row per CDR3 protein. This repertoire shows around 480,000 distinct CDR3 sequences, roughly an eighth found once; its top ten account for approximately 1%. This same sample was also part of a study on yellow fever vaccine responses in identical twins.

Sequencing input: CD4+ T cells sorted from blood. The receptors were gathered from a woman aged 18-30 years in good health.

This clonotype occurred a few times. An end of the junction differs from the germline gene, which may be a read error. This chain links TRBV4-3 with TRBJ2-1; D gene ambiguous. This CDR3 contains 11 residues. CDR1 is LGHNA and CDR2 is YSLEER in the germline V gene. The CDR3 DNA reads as TGCGCCGACCCCGAGAACAAGGAGCAGTTCTTC. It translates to CADPENKEQFF.

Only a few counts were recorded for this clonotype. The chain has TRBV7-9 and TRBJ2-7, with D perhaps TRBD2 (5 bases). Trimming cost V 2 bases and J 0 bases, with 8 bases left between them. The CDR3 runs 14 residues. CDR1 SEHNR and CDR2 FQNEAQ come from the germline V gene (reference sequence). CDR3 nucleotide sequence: TGTGCCAGCAGCTTACATGGGAGCTCCTACGAGCAGTACTTC. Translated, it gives CASSLHGSSYEQYF.

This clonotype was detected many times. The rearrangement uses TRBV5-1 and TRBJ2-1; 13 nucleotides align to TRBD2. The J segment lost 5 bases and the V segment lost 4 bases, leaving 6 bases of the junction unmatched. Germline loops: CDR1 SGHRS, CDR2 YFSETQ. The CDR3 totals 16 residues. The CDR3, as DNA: TGCGCCAGCAGCCAAGAGACTAGCGGGAGGAACAATGAGCAGTTCTTC. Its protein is CASSQETSGRNNEQFF. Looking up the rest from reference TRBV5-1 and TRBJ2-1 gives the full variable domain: KAGVTQTPRYLIKTRGQQVTLSCSPISGHRSVSWYQQTPGQGLQFLFEYFSETQRNKGNFPGRFSGRQFSNSRSEMNVSTLELGDSALYLCASSQETSGRNNEQFFGPGTRLTVL.

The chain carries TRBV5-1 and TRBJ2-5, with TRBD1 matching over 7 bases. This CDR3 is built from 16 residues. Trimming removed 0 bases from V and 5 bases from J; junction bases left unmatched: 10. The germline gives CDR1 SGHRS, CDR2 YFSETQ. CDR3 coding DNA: TGCGCCAGCAGCTTGGGACAGGGATATTCATACGAGACCCAGTACTTC. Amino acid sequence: CASSLGQGYSYETQYF.

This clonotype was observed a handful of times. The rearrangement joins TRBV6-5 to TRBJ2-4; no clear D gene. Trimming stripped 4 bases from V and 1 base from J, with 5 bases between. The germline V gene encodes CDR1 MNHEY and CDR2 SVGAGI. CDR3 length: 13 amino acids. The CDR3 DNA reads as TGTGCCAGCAGTTCCGCGGCCAAAAACATTCAGTACTTC. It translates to CASSSAAKNIQYF.

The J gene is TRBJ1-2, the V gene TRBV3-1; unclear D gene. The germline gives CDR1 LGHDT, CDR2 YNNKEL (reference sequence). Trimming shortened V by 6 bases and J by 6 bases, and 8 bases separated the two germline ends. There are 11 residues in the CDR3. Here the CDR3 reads CASRRGDGYTF. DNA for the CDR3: TGTGCCAGCAGGCGTGGAGATGGCTACACCTTC.

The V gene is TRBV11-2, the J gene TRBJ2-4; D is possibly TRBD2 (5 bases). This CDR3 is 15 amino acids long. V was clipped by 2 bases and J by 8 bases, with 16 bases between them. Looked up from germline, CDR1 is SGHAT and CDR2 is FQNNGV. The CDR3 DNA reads TGTGCCAGCAGCTTAAATGGGCGGACCGGGGACATTCAGTACTTC. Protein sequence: CASSLNGRTGDIQYF.

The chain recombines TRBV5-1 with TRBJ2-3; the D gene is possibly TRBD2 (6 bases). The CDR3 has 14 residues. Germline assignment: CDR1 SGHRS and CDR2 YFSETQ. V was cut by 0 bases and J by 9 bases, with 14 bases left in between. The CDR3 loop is CASSLALAGLTQYF. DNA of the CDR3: TGCGCCAGCAGCTTGGCCTTGGCGGGGTTAACGCAGTATTTT.

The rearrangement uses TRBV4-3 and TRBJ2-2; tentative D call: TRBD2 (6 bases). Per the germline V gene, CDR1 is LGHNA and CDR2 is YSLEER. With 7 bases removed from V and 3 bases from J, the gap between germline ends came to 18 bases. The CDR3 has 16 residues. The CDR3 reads CASNTGALGDTGELFF. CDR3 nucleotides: TGCGCCAGCAATACGGGAGCCCTTGGGGACACCGGGGAGCTGTTTTTT.

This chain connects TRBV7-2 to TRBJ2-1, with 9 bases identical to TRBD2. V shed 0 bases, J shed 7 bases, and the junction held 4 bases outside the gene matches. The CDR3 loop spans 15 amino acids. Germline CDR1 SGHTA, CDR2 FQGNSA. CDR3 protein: CASSLAPSGANEQFF. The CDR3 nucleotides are TGTGCCAGCAGCTTAGCGCCTAGCGGGGCGAATGAGCAGTTCTTC.

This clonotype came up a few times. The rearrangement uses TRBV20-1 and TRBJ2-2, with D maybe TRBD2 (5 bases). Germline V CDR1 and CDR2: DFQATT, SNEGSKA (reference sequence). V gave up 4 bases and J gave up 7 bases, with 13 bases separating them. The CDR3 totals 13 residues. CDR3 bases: TGCAGTGCTACGGACTGGCCCGGCGGGGAGCTGTTTTTT. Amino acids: CSATDWPGGELFF.

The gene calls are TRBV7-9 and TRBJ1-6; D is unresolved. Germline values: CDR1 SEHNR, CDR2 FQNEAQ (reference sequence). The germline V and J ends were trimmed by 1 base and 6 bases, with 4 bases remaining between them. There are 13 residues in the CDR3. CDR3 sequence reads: CASSLEVNSPLHF. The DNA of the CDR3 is TGTGCCAGCAGCTTAGAAGTTAATTCACCCCTCCACTTT.

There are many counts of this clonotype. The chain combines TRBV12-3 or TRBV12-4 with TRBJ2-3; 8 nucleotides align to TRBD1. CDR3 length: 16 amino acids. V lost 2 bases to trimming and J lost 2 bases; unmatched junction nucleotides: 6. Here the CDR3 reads CASSLSRTGNTDTQYF. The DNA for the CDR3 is TGTGCCAGCAGTTTATCCCGGACAGGGAACACAGATACGCAGTATTTT.

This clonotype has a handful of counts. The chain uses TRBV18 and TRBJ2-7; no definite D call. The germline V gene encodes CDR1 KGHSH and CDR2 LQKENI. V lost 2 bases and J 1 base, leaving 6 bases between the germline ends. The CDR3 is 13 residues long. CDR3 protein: CASSPAISYEQYF. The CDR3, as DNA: TGTGCCAGCTCACCAGCCATTTCCTACGAGCAGTACTTC.

This CDR3 is CASSSGVSYGYTF. The CDR3 DNA follows: TGCGCCAGCAGCTCAGGAGTTTCCTATGGCTACACCTTC. V and J are TRBV5-1 and TRBJ1-2, with D unresolved. Trimming left V 3 bases short and J 4 bases short, with 10 bases between. The germline CDR1 and CDR2 sequences are SGHRS and YFSETQ. The CDR3 has 13 amino acids.

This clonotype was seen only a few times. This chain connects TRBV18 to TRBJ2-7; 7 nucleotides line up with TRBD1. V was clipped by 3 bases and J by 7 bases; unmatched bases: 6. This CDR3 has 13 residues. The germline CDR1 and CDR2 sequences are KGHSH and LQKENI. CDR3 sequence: CASSPGQAGEQYF. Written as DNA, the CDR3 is TGTGCCAGCTCACCCGGACAGGCAGGAGAGCAGTACTTC.

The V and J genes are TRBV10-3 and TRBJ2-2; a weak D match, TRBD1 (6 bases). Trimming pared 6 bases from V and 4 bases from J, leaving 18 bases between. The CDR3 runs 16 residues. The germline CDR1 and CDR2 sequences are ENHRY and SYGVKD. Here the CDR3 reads CAIRAQQGKSTGELFF. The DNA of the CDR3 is TGTGCCATCAGGGCCCAGCAGGGGAAAAGCACCGGGGAGCTGTTTTTT.

This CDR3 is CASSLRPGLAGGPPKNIQYF. CDR3 bases: TGTGCCAGCAGTCTAAGACCGGGACTAGCGGGAGGGCCTCCCAAAAACATTCAGTACTTC. V is TRBV12-3 or TRBV12-4 and J is TRBJ2-4; 16 nucleotides agree with TRBD2. This CDR3 region has 20 residues. After removal of 5 bases from V and 2 bases from J, the junction contained 12 bases not matched to a gene.

For the CDR3, the DNA is TGTGCCAGCAGTTGGTCCAGCGGGGGACCCGGGAGCACAGATACGCAGTATTTT. The encoded protein is CASSWSSGGPGSTDTQYF. The rearrangement joins TRBV6-5 to TRBJ2-3, with 8 positions matching TRBD2. The germline V gene has CDR1 MNHEY and CDR2 SVGAGI. The CDR3 totals 18 residues. Losses at the gene ends were 4 bases for V and 0 bases for J; bases not matched to a gene: 12.

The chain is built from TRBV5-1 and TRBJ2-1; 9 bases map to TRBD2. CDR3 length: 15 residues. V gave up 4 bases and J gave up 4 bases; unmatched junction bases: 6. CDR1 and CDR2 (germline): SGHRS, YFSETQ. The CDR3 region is CASSPGTSLYNEQFF. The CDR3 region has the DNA TGCGCCAGCAGCCCCGGGACTAGCTTATACAATGAGCAGTTCTTC.

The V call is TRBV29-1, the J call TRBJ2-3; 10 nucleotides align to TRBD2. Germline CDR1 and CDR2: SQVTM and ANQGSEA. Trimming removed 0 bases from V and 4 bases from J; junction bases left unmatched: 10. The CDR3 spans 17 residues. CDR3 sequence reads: CSVEEGNWLAGADTQYF. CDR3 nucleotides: TGCAGCGTTGAAGAGGGGAATTGGCTAGCGGGGGCAGATACGCAGTATTTT.

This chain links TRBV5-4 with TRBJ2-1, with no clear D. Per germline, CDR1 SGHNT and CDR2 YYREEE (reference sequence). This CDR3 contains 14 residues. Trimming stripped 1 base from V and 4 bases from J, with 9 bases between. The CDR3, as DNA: TGTGCCAGCAGCTTGCGGGTTAGATACAATGAGCAGTTCTTC. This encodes CASSLRVRYNEQFF.

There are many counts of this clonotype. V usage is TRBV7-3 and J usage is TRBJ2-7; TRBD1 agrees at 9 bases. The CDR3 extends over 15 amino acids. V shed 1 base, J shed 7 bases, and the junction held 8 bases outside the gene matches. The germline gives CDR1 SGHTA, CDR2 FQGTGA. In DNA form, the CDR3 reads TGTGCCAGCAGCTTAAAAGGGACAGGGCCTCTTGAGCAGTACTTC. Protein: CASSLKGTGPLEQYF.

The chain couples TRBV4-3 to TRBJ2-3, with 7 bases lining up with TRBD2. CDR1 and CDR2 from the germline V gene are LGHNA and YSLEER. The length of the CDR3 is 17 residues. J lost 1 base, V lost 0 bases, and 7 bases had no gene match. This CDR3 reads CASSQDKRGLGTDTQYF. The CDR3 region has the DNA TGCGCCAGCAGCCAAGATAAGCGGGGATTGGGCACAGATACGCAGTATTTT.

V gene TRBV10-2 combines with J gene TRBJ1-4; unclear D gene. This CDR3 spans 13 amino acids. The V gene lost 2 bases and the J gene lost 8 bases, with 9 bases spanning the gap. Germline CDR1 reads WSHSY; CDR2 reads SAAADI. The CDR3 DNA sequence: TGCGCCAGCAGTGAGGCGGGAAAGGAAAAACTGTTTTTT. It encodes CASSEAGKEKLFF.

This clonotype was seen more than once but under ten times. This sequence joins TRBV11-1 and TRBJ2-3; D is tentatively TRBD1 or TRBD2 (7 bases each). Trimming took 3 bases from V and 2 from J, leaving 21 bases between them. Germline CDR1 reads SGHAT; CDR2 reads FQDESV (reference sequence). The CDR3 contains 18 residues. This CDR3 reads CASSFGGGGGAYTDTQYF. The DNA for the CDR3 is TGTGCCAGCAGCTTCGGAGGGGGCGGGGGTGCTTACACAGATACGCAGTATTTT.

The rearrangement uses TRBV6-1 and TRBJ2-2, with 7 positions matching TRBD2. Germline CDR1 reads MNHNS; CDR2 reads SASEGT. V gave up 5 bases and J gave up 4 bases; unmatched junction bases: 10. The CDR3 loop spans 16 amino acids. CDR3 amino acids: CASSPLGDYLTGELFF. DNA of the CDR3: TGTGCCAGCAGTCCCCTCGGGGACTACCTCACCGGGGAGCTGTTTTTT.

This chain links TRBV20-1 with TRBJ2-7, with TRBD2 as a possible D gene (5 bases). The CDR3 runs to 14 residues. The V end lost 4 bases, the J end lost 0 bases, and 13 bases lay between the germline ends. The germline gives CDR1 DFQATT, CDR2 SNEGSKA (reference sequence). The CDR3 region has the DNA TGCAGTGCTAAATTCGGGGTGAGCTCCTACGAGCAGTACTTC. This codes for CSAKFGVSSYEQYF.

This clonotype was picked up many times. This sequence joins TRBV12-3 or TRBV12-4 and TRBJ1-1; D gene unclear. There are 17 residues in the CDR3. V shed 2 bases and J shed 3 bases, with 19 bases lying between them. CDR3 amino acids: CASSLFRSPPLHTEAFF. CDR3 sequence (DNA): TGTGCCAGCAGTTTATTTCGGTCTCCCCCTCTCCACACTGAAGCTTTCTTT.